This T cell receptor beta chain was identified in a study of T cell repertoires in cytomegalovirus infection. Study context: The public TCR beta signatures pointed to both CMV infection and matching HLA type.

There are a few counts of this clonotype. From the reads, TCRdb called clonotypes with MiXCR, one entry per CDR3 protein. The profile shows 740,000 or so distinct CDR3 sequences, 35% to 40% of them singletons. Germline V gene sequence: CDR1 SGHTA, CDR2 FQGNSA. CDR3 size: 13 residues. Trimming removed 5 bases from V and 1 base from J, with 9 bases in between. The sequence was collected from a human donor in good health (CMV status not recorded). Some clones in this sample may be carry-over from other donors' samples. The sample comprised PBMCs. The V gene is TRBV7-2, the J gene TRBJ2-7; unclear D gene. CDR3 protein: CASSQQASYEQYF. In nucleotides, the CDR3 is TGTGCCAGCAGCCAGCAAGCGTCCTACGAGCAGTACTTC. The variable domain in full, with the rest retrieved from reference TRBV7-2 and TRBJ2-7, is GAGVSQSPSNKVTEKGKDVELRCDPISGHTALYWYRQSLGQGLEFLIYFQGNSAPDKSGLPSDRFSAERTGGSVSTLTIQRTQQEDSAVYLCASSQQASYEQYFGPGTRLTVT.